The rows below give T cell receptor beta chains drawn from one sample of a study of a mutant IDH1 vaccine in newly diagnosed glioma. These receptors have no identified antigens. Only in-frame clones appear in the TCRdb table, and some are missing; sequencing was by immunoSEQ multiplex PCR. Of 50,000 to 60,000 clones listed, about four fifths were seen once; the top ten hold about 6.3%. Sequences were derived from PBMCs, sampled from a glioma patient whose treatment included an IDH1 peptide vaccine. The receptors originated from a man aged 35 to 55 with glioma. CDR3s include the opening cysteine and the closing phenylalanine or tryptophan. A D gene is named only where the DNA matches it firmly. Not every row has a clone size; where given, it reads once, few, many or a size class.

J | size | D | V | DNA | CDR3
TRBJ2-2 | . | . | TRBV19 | TGTGCCAGTAGTGCACCAGGGGAGCGCACCGGGGAGCTGTTTTTT | CASSAPGERTGELFF
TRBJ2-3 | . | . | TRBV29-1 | TGCAGCGTTGAAGATAGTGGATTCACAGATACGCAGTATTTT | CSVEDSGFTDTQYF
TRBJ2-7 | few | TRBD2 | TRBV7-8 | TGTGCCAGCAGCTTACTCTTAGCGGGGCAGCTCTACGAGCAGTACTTC | CASSLLLAGQLYEQYF
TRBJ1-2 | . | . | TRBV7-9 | TGTGCCAGCAGCTTAGATGGATCCTCAGGGCCCGGCTACACCTTC | CASSLDGSSGPGYTF
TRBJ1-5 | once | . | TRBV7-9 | TGTGCCAGCAGCTCTCGGGACACCAATCAGCCCCAGCATTTT | CASSSRDTNQPQHF
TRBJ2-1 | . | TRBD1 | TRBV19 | TGTGCCAGTAGTATAGACGGGACAGGGAGGGACAATGAGCAGTTCTTC | CASSIDGTGRDNEQFF
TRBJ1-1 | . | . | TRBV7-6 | TGTGCCAGCAGCCCCCTCGGGGGGCGAGGAACTGAAGCTTTCTTT | CASSPLGGRGTEAFF
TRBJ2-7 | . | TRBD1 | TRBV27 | TGTGCCAGCAGTTTATACTCTTCGGTGAGGACAGGGAGGATCTACGAGCAGTACTTC | CASSLYSSVRTGRIYEQYF
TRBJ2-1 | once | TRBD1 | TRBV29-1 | TGCAGCGTTGCCCGGACAGGGATATTCGATGAGCAGTTCTTC | CSVARTGIFDEQFF
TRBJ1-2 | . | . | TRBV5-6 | TGTGCCAGCAGCTTGGAGGCAAACTATGGCTACACCTTC | CASSLEANYGYTF
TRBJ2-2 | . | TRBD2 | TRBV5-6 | TGTGCCAGCAGCTTGAGCGGGGGGTCGAACACCGGGGAGCTGTTTTTT | CASSLSGGSNTGELFF
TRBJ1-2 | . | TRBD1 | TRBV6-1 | TGTGCCGGCTACAGGGGAATCGGGGGCTACACCTTC | CAGYRGIGGYTF
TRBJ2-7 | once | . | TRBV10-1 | TGCGCCAGCAGTGAGTCGTTTCTCGAGCAGTACTTC | CASSESFLEQYF
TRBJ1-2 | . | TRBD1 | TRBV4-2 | TGTGCCAGCAGCCAAGATACAGGGGGCTATGGCTACACCTTC | CASSQDTGGYGYTF
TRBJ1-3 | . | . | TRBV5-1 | TGCGCCAGCAGCTTGTCCTTACCGAGCTCTGGAAACACCATATATTTT | CASSLSLPSSGNTIYF
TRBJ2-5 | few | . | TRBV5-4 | TGTGCCAGCAGCGTACAGGGAGCAGGAGAGACCCAGTACTTC | CASSVQGAGETQYF
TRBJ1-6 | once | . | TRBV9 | TGTGCCAGCAGCGGGCTGGACGATTCACCCCTCCACTTT | CASSGLDDSPLHF
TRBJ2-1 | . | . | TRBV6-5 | TGTGCCAGCAGAAAAAATCAGGGGTACAATGAGCAGTTCTTC | CASRKNQGYNEQFF
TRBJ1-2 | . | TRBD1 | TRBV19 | TGTGCCAGTAGTATGACGACAGGGGGCTACTATGGCTACACCTTC | CASSMTTGGYYGYTF
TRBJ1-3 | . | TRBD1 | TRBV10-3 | TGTGCCATCAGGGGACAGGGGCTCTCTGGAAACACCATATATTTT | CAIRGQGLSGNTIYF
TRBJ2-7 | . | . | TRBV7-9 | TGTGCCAGCAGCGCGGGTCAATCCGAGCAGTACTTC | CASSAGQSEQYF
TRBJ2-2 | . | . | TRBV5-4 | TGTGCCAGCAGCTTTGGACGGGAGAACACCGGGGAGCTGTTTTTT | CASSFGRENTGELFF
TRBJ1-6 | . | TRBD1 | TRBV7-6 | TGTGCCAGCAGCTTATTTGTTGGACAGGGGTCTTCACCCCTCCACTTT | CASSLFVGQGSSPLHF
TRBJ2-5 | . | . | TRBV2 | TGTGCCAGCAGTGCGGGCCCTCAAGAGACCCAGTACTTC | CASSAGPQETQYF
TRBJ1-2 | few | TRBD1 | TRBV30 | TGTGCCTGGATAACAGGGGGTGACTATGGCTACACCTTC | CAWITGGDYGYTF
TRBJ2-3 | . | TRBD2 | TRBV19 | TGTGCCAGTAGTATTCGGACTAGCGGGGGGGAAAAAGATACGCAGTATTTT | CASSIRTSGGEKDTQYF
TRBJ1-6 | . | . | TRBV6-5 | TGTGCCAGCAGACTTTGGGAGGCCAATAATTCACCCCTCCACTTT | CASRLWEANNSPLHF
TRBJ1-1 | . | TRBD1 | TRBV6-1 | TGTGCCAGCAGTGACAGGGGGCAAACTGAAGCTTTCTTT | CASSDRGQTEAFF
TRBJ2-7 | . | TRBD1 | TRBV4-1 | TGCGCCAGCAGCCAACGACTCGGACAGGGGCCCTACGAGCAGTACTTC | CASSQRLGQGPYEQYF
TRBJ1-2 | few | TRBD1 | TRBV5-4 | TGTGCCAGCAGCTTGACCTACAGGGGCCATGGCTACACCTTC | CASSLTYRGHGYTF
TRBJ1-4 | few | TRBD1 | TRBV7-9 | TGTGCCAGCAGCCCCGGGACAGCAACTAATGAAAAACTGTTTTTT | CASSPGTATNEKLFF
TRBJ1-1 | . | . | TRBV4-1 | TGCGCCAGCAGCCAAGTTGGTGGCGGGAACACTGAAGCTTTCTTT | CASSQVGGGNTEAFF
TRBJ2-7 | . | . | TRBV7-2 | TGTGCCAGCAGCTTAGGCCGCTCCTACGAGCAGTACTTC | CASSLGRSYEQYF
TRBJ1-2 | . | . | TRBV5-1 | TGCGCCAGCGGCCGCCAGGACTCGACGGGGGGCTACACCTTC | CASGRQDSTGGYTF
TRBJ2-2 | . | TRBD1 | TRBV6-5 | TGTGCCAGCAGTAAGCAGGGGGCGTCCGGGGAGCTGTTTTTT | CASSKQGASGELFF
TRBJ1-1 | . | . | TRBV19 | TGTGCCAGTAGCCCAGGGATCGCTGAAGCTTTCTTT | CASSPGIAEAFF
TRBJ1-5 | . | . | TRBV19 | TGTGCCAGTAGTATAGGCGGGGGCAGCAATCAGCCCCAGCATTTT | CASSIGGGSNQPQHF
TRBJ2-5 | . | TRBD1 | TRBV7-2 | TGTGCCAGCAGCTTATTTGACAGGGCGGGAGAGACCCAGTACTTC | CASSLFDRAGETQYF
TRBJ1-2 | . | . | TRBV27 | TGTGCCAGCAGTTCTTGGACAAATAACTATGGCTACACCTTC | CASSSWTNNYGYTF
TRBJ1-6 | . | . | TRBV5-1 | TGCGCCAGCAGCCATACCCGAGATGGGGGATCACCCCTCCACTTT | CASSHTRDGGSPLHF
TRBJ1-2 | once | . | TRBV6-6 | TGTGCCAGCAGTTACGGGGGCAACTATGGCTACACCTTC | CASSYGGNYGYTF